The 12 T cell receptor beta chains listed next were all sequenced from one sample in a study of blood T cell repertoires in COVID-19 (dated by TCRdb to about 2020). Library preparation was by the immunoSEQ multiplex PCR assay. In TCRdb, the immuneACCESS table is reduced to in-frame sequences with V and J assigned. These tables do not hold every clone; where another copy was compared, an unresolved V gene accounts for under half, and the others remain unexplained. Present in this sample are approximately 210,000 clones, about nine tenths of which were seen just once. 7% to 7.5% of the sample is in the top ten clones. Specimen: PBMCs or T cells enriched from blood (not recorded which). These receptors were taken from a man aged 25-40 years in a cohort exposed to, infected with or recovered from COVID-19 (not recorded which).

The chain combines TRBV29-1 with TRBJ2-5; 10 bases align to TRBD2. The CDR3 is 13 residues long. CDR1 is SQVTM, CDR2 ANQGSEA, per germline. With V trimmed by 5 bases and J by 7 bases, 7 bases remained unmatched. Here the CDR3 DNA reads TGCAGCGTTTTTTCTAGCGGGAGTGGGACCCAGTACTTC. It codes for CSVFSSGSGTQYF.

V and J are TRBV27 and TRBJ1-6; 11 bases are a match to TRBD1. The CDR3 extends over 18 amino acids. Trimming at V came to 6 bases and at J to 12 bases, leaving 19 bases not matched to a gene. CDR1 and CDR2 from the germline V gene are MNHEY and SMNVEV (reference sequence). CDR3 protein: CASSRTYLPGQGEKPLHF. CDR3 bases: TGTGCCAGCAGCCGAACGTACCTGCCGGGACAGGGGGAGAAACCCCTCCACTTT.

The chain uses TRBV5-4 and TRBJ2-2; a possible D gene is TRBD2 (6 bases). The CDR3 is 15 residues long. V shed 5 bases and J shed 0 bases, with 11 bases lying between them. Per the germline V gene, CDR1 is SGHNT and CDR2 is YYREEE (reference sequence). DNA for the CDR3: TGTGCCAGCAGGAGGGCGGGGACGAACACCGGGGAGCTGTTTTTT. Translating gives CASRRAGTNTGELFF.

This clone appeared a single time. The chain employs TRBV12-5 and TRBJ2-1, with D perhaps matching TRBD2 (6 bases). Germline loops: CDR1 LGHNT, CDR2 FRNRAP. The CDR3 runs 11 residues. Between the trimmed V and J ends, which lost 5 bases and 7 bases, there was a span of 6 bases. CDR3 coding DNA: TGTGCTAGTGGTCGGGGGAATGAGCAGTTCTTC. It is translated as CASGRGNEQFF.

This clone was detected a few times. The chain combines TRBV5-1 with TRBJ1-2, with TRBD1 matching over 9 bases. Losses at the gene ends were 0 bases for V and 4 bases for J; bases not matched to a gene: 4. The CDR3 spans 15 residues. Germline values: CDR1 SGHRS, CDR2 YFSETQ. The CDR3 DNA sequence: TGCGCCAGCAGCTTGGAGACAGGGGGAACCTATGGCTACACCTTC. It yields the protein CASSLETGGTYGYTF.

The chain links TRBV5-4 to TRBJ2-1, with TRBD1 as a possible D gene (5 bases). The CDR3 spans 11 residues. Looked up from germline, CDR1 is SGHNT and CDR2 is YYREEE (reference sequence). The V end was cut by 0 bases, the J end by 14 bases, with 9 bases between. The CDR3 DNA sequence: TGTGCCAGCAGCTTGGCCCACAGGAAGTTCTTC. Amino acids: CASSLAHRKFF.

The V call is TRBV11-1, the J call TRBJ2-5; the match to TRBD1 covers 10 bases. J lost 4 bases, V lost 3 bases, and 8 bases had no gene match. This CDR3 comprises 16 residues. In germline, CDR1 is SGHAT, CDR2 FQDESV (reference sequence). CDR3 sequence: CASSFRQGAPGETQYF. The CDR3 DNA follows: TGTGCCAGCAGCTTTCGACAGGGGGCACCGGGAGAGACCCAGTACTTC. The full variable domain, rest sourced from reference TRBV11-1 and TRBJ2-5, is EAEVAQSPRYKITEKSQAVAFWCDPISGHATLYWYRQILGQGPELLVQFQDESVVDDSQLPKDRFSAERLKGVDSTLKIQPAELGDSAMYLCASSFRQGAPGETQYFGPGTRLLVL.

This sequence joins TRBV27 and TRBJ1-5; D unresolved. Trimming removed 7 bases at V and 0 bases at J, with 13 bases between. The CDR3 sequence is 15 residues long. The V gene's germline CDR1 is MNHEY and CDR2 SMNVEV (reference sequence). CDR3 region: CASKSEKYSNQPQHF. The CDR3 nucleotides read TGTGCCAGCAAAAGTGAGAAATATAGCAATCAGCCCCAGCATTTT.

This clone was seen many times. The rearrangement joins TRBV6-5 to TRBJ1-1; TRBD1 aligns across 11 bases. This CDR3 is 15 amino acids long. Losses at the gene ends were 6 bases for V and 4 bases for J; bases not matched to a gene: 7. In germline, CDR1 is MNHEY, CDR2 SVGAGI. The CDR3 spells CASRKTGTGGTEAFF. In nucleotides, the CDR3 is TGTGCCAGCAGGAAAACCGGGACAGGGGGCACTGAAGCTTTCTTT.

The genes are TRBV4-3 and TRBJ2-5; D is ambiguous. This CDR3 region has 14 residues. CDR1 is LGHNA, CDR2 YSLEER, per germline. V dropped 0 bases and J dropped 4 bases, with 9 bases sitting between them. CDR3: CASSQEGYRETQYF. In DNA, the CDR3 is TGCGCCAGCAGCCAAGAAGGTTACAGAGAGACCCAGTACTTC.

J is TRBJ2-1 and V is TRBV10-3; D is uncertain. The CDR3 is 13 amino acids. In germline, CDR1 is ENHRY, CDR2 SYGVKD. V was clipped by 3 bases and J by 4 bases, with 7 bases between them. CDR3 nucleotide sequence: TGTGCCATCAGTGAACGAGGATACAATGAGCAGTTCTTC. It yields the protein CAISERGYNEQFF.

V and J are TRBV20-1 and TRBJ1-5; D is ambiguous. CDR1 is DFQATT and CDR2 is SNEGSKA in the germline V gene (reference sequence). The V end was cut by 3 bases, the J end by 9 bases, with 12 bases between. This CDR3 contains 12 residues. CDR3 nucleotide sequence: TGCAGTGCTAGTCGTGGAGACGGGCCCCAGCATTTT. It codes for CSASRGDGPQHF.